This T cell receptor (beta chain) was found in a study of blood T cells in healthy people across ages. Broader study findings: Unsorted PBMC material precluded a definitive naive versus antigen-experienced comparison. Donors of long life had a larger count of naive CD4+ cells and greater diversity than aged donors.

The authors drew approximately 9 milliliters of peripheral blood from each donor. The second PCR ran about 6 to 12 cycles with a sample-barcoded 5' primer and J-beta primers. MiXCR, applied by TCRdb to the 5' RACE reads, yields one record per CDR3 protein. The sample has over 1,300,000 distinct CDR3 sequences, around 59% seen once; the top ten hold 5% to 7%. As for this clonotype: Antigen: not known.

The sample taken for sequencing was blood. This receptor was obtained from a man between 18 and 35 years old in good health.

The chain's CDR3 is CASSLVGGLLNEQFF. The CDR3 coding sequence is TGTGCCAGCAGCTTAGTAGGGGGGTTATTGAATGAGCAGTTCTTC. V is TRBV7-8 and J is TRBJ2-1; the D call may be TRBD1 or TRBD2 (6 bases each). The CDR3 runs 15 residues. Germline CDR1 SGHVS, CDR2 FQNEAQ. The V end was cut by 1 base, the J end by 7 bases, with 14 bases between.